Listed below are T cell receptor beta chains from one sample, sequenced in a study of blood T cell repertoires in COVID-19. Measured with immunoSEQ multiplex PCR; TCRdb has only the in-frame clones, and not every one. The table lists 200,000 to 300,000 clones, about 87% of them singletons. The sequenced sample was peripheral blood. The receptors were sampled from a woman under 40 with COVID-19, enrolled during active disease. Each CDR3 is given with its conserved first and last residue. The size entry is marked missing in some rows and otherwise reads once, few, many or a size class.

TRBJ1-6	.	TRBV10-3	16	CAISEGGGVPNSPLHF
TRBJ1-2	once	TRBV3-1/TRBV3-2	15	CASSQGRGLGYGYTF
TRBJ2-1	.	TRBV6-5	13	CASSYSDYNEQFF
TRBJ1-4	.	TRBV3-1/TRBV3-2	17	CASSQDGMGSSNEKLFF
TRBJ2-3	.	TRBV18	14	CASSPAGGTDTQYF
TRBJ1-4	once	TRBV11-2	14	CASSLQGLNEKLFF
TRBJ1-5	.	TRBV28	14	CASRDTGAWQPQHF
TRBJ2-3	.	TRBV4-3	16	CASSQGLAGGTDTQYF
TRBJ2-7	.	TRBV7-9	19	CASSSLDRGPTGPNYEQYF
TRBJ1-2	once	TRBV29-1	16	CSVPGGSGGANYGYTF
TRBJ1-6	.	TRBV28	13	CASSFASRAPLHF
TRBJ1-1	.	TRBV7-2	16	CASSLMRMGQGTEAFF
TRBJ2-3	once	TRBV24-1	14	CATSGRTGTDTQYF
TRBJ1-1	.	TRBV28	14	CASSPPGMRTEAFF
TRBJ1-5	.	TRBV21-1	14	CASSRRTAYQPQHF
TRBJ1-2	once	TRBV6-5	13	CASSPRGQLGYTF
TRBJ2-4	.	TRBV7-9	16	CASSLSRVDSKNIQYF
TRBJ1-1	.	TRBV7-2	16	CASSVVPAGEGTEAFF
TRBJ1-1	.	TRBV7-2	12	CASSTPDSEAFF
TRBJ1-1	.	TRBV7-9	13	CASSPQGDTEAFF
TRBJ2-2	.	TRBV24-1	17	CATSDAVLAENTGELFF
TRBJ2-1	.	TRBV7-2	14	CASSFGLGSDEQFF
TRBJ1-4	.	TRBV10-1	16	CASSDYSPAANEKLFF
TRBJ1-6	.	TRBV15	13	CATSGSYNSPLHF
TRBJ1-1	.	TRBV5-5	16	CASSERQGGNLFEAFF
TRBJ2-7	.	TRBV29-1	15	CSVSPAGTGLHEQYF
TRBJ2-5	.	TRBV27	14	CASSLERAGVAQYF
TRBJ2-1	once	TRBV7-9	14	CASSSPKGVNEQFF
TRBJ1-4	.	TRBV3-1/TRBV3-2	14	CASRRTGYNEKLFF
TRBJ1-1	few	TRBV2	14	CASSLGQGWTEAFF
TRBJ1-4	.	TRBV24-1	13	CATLGGEDEKLFF
TRBJ1-4	.	TRBV15	17	CATSAPGQGAGGEKLFF
TRBJ1-2	.	TRBV6-6	16	CASSYSRGGAGYGYTF
TRBJ1-2	.	TRBV4-2	15	CASSQEVLENYGYTF
TRBJ1-2	.	TRBV30	14	CAWRRTGGDYGYTF
TRBJ2-1	.	TRBV7-2	17	CASSLGPPSSAWNEQFF
TRBJ2-5	.	TRBV3-1/TRBV3-2	14	CASKVLAGEETQYF
TRBJ1-3	.	TRBV2	13	CASIGQTGNTIYF
TRBJ1-1	.	TRBV5-1	18	CASSLGQGSVWENTEAFF
TRBJ2-1	.	TRBV7-9	15	CASSFRGQGDNEQFF
TRBJ2-5	.	TRBV28	13	CASSKYREETQYF
TRBJ2-2	.	TRBV10-1	13	CASRTENTGELFF